This TCR beta chain was sequenced in a study of T cells in Graves' hyperthyroidism and ophthalmopathy. Looking at the study overall: Pretreatment peripheral blood was obtained at initial diagnosis.

Diagnoses were established using clinical symptoms, serum thyroxine and TRAb, thyroid ultrasound and orbital computed tomography. Study-wide findings and caveats: Within blood appeared most thyroid clonotypes that had expanded above 0.001.

This clonotype was counted at least ten times. Antigen unknown. RNA transcripts were the template for amplifying TCR beta CDR3 regions. TCR CDR3 regions were first amplified by RT-PCR with HTBI primers. In TCRdb, the multiplex PCR reads were re-called with MiXCR into one record per CDR3 protein. The sample consists of about 400,000 distinct CDR3 sequences, 11% to 15% of them appearing once. The CDR3 has 14 residues. The germline V gene encodes CDR1 SNHLY and CDR2 FYNNEI. V was trimmed by 0 bases and J by 4 bases, leaving 9 bases between them. The rearrangement uses TRBV2 and TRBJ1-2; D is undetermined. The specimen sequenced was blood. The TCR sequence derives from a man in his forties or fifties with Graves' ophthalmopathy. Written as DNA, the CDR3 is TGTGCCAGCAGTGAAGCGGAGCTAAGCTATGGCTACACCTTC. This sequence encodes CASSEAELSYGYTF.